This TCR beta chain was identified in a study of immune cell composition in non-small cell lung cancer. The V gene's germline CDR1 is SNHLY and CDR2 FYNNEI. The CDR3 runs to 16 residues. V shed 8 bases and J shed 0 bases, with 17 bases lying between them. Repertoires were generated with immunoSEQ multiplex PCR, while TCRdb's copy carries only in-frame clones and drops some. The sample records about 4,800 clones, roughly 80% being singletons. Specimen: lung tumor tissue. The TCR originated in a human donor with non-small cell lung cancer. The gene calls are TRBV2 and TRBJ2-1, with TRBD1 as a possible D gene (6 bases). Written as DNA, the CDR3 is TGTGCCAGCCCCTTCCTCCGGGACAACTCCTACAATGAGCAGTTCTTC. Protein: CASPFLRDNSYNEQFF.